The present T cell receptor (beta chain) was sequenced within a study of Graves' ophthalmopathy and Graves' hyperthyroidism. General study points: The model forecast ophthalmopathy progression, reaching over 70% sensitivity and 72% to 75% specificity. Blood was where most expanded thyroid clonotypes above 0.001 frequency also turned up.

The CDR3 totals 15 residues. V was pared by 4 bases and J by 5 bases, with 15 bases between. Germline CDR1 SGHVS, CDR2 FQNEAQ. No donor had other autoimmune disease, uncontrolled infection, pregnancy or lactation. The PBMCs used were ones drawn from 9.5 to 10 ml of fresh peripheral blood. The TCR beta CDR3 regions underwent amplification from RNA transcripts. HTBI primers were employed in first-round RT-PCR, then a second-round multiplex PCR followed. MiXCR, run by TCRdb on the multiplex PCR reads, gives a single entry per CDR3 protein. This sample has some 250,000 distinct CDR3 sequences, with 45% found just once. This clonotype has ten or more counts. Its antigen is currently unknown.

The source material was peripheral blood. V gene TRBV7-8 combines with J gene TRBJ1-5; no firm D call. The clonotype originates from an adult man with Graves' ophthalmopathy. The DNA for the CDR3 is TGTGCCAGCAGCTCGAGGGCACTGGACGATCAGCCCCAGCATTTT. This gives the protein CASSSRALDDQPQHF. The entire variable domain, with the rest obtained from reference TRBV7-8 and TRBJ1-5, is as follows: GAGVSQSPRYKVAKRGQDVALRCDPISGHVSLFWYQQALGQGPEFLTYFQNEAQLDKSGLPSDRFFAERPEGSVSTLKIQRTQQEDSAVYLCASSSRALDDQPQHFGDGTRLSIL.